This entry describes one T cell receptor (beta chain). Its antigen is currently unknown. This entry belongs to a study of T cell repertoires in cytomegalovirus infection. The overall study: Recently identified HLA-C-restricted CMV epitopes and well-studied HLA-B-restricted CMV epitopes were used by the study. Study-level results: Cumulative public TCR beta family frequency identified carriers of CMV plus the relevant HLA.

TCRdb re-called the reads through MiXCR, storing one row per CDR3 protein. Here the sample spans 110,000 or so distinct CDR3 sequences, around 31% being singletons. V was clipped by 9 bases and J by 2 bases, with 7 bases between them. The CDR3 totals 12 residues. Germline CDR1 is MNHEY and CDR2 is SMNVEV (reference sequence). The chain carries TRBV27 and TRBJ2-2; D call uncertain. This clonotype was obtained from a human donor in good health (CMV status not recorded). Some clones in this sample may be carry-over from other donors' samples. This material consisted of CD8+ T cells from cultured PBMCs, taken from culture after CMV antigen stimulation. DNA of the CDR3: TGTGCCAGTGGCCCTAACACCGGGGAGCTGTTTTTT. Translated, it gives CASGPNTGELFF.